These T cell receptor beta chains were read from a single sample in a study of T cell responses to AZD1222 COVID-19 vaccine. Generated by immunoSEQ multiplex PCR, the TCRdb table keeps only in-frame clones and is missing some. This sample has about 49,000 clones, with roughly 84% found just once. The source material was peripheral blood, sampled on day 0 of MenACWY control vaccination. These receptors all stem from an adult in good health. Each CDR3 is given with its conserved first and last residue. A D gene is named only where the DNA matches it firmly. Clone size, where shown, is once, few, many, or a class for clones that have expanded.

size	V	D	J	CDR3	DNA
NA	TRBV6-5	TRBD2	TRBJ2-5	CASSYEVAGGGETQYF	TGTGCCAGCAGTTACGAAGTAGCGGGGGGAGGGGAGACCCAGTACTTC
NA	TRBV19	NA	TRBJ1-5	CASSIANQPQHF	TGTGCCAGTAGTATAGCGAATCAGCCCCAGCATTTT
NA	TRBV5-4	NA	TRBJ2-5	CASSLAQETQYF	TGTGCCAGCAGCTTAGCCCAAGAGACCCAGTACTTC
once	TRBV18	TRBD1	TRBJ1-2	CASSTGQDHGYTF	TGTGCCAGCTCCACGGGACAGGACCATGGCTACACCTTC
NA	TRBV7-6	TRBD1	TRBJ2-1	CASSSNTGGYNEQFF	TGTGCCAGCAGCTCGAACACAGGGGGTTACAATGAGCAGTTCTTC
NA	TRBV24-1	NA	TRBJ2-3	CATTEGPRGDTQYF	TGTGCCACGACAGAGGGCCCACGAGGAGATACGCAGTATTTT
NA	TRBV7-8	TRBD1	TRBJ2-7	CASSLDRGPLYEQYF	TGTGCCAGCAGCTTGGACAGGGGGCCGTTATACGAGCAGTACTTC
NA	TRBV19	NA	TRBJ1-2	CASSRQTENYGYTF	TGTGCCAGTAGTCGTCAGACAGAGAACTATGGCTACACCTTC
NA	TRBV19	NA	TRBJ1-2	CASSPMLGGLTGGYTF	TGTGCCAGTAGCCCCATGCTTGGGGGCTTAACCGGTGGCTACACCTTC
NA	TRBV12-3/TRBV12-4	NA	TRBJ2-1	CASSYGTSEQFF	TGTGCCAGCAGTTATGGGACAAGTGAGCAGTTCTTC
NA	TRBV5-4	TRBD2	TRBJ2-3	CASSRTSGGASTDTQYF	TGTGCCAGCAGCAGAACTAGCGGGGGGGCGAGCACAGATACGCAGTATTTT
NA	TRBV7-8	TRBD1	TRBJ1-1	CASSLGYRGPRGTEAFF	TGTGCCAGCAGCTTAGGTTACAGGGGGCCGCGTGGCACTGAAGCTTTCTTT
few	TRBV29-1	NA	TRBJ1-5	CSAATYSNQPQHF	TGCAGCGCAGCGACATATAGCAATCAGCCCCAGCATTTT
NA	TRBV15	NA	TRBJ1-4	CATGTEGEKLFF	TGTGCCACCGGGACGGAGGGTGAAAAACTGTTTTTT
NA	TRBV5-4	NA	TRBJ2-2	CASSGAVTNTGELFF	TGTGCCAGCAGCGGTGCGGTAACGAACACCGGGGAGCTGTTTTTT
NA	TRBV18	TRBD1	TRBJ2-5	CASSPPFPGQGETQYF	TGTGCCAGCTCACCACCGTTCCCCGGACAGGGAGAGACCCAGTACTTC
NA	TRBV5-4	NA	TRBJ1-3	CASSSGRGNTIYF	TGTGCCAGCAGCAGTGGTCGTGGAAACACCATATATTTT
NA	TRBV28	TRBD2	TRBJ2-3	CATPGSGSSTDTQYF	TGTGCCACCCCCGGGAGCGGGAGTAGCACAGATACGCAGTATTTT
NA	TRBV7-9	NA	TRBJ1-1	CASTHGLNTEAFF	TGTGCCAGCACCCACGGATTGAACACTGAAGCTTTCTTT
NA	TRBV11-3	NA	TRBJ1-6	CASSYTGHNSPLHF	TGTGCCAGCAGCTATACAGGACATAATTCACCCCTCCACTTT
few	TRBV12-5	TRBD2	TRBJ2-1	CASAGRGINEQFF	TGTGCTAGCGCGGGGAGGGGCATCAATGAGCAGTTCTTC
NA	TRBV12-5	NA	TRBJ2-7	CASGPLGGYSYEQYF	TGTGCTAGTGGACCCTTAGGGGGGTACTCCTACGAGCAGTACTTC
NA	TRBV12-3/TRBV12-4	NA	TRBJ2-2	CASIQINTGELFF	TGTGCCAGCATCCAAATCAACACCGGGGAGCTGTTTTTT
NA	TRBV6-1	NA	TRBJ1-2	CASSEAVRKDGYTF	TGTGCCAGCAGTGAAGCTGTCAGAAAGGATGGCTACACCTTC
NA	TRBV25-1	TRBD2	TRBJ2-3	CASSRLAGVVDTQYF	TGTGCCAGCTCTAGACTAGCGGGAGTGGTGGATACGCAGTATTTT
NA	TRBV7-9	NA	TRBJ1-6	CASTRTRGSNSPLHF	TGTGCCAGCACAAGGACCCGGGGTAGCAATTCACCCCTCCACTTT
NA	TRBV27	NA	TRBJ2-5	CASSLVSAAKKETQYF	TGTGCCAGCAGTTTAGTCTCAGCAGCTAAGAAAGAGACCCAGTACTTC
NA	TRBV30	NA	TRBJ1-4	CAVGPHRANEKLFF	TGTGCCGTGGGTCCTCACAGGGCTAATGAAAAACTGTTTTTT
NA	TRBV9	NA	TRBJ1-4	CASSVGTYPEKLFF	TGTGCCAGCAGCGTTGGGACATATCCTGAAAAACTGTTTTTT
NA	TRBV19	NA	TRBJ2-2	CASSMRAGMNTGELFF	TGTGCCAGTAGTATGAGGGCGGGGATGAACACCGGGGAGCTGTTTTTT
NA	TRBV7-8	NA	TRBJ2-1	CASSLEANSYNEQFF	TGTGCCAGCAGCTTAGAAGCTAACTCCTACAATGAGCAGTTCTTC
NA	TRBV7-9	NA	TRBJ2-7	CASSPRALAGREQYF	TGTGCCAGCAGCCCCCGGGCCCTAGCAGGACGCGAGCAGTACTTC
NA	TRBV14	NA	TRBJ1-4	CASSQDWGVNEKLFF	TGTGCCAGCAGCCAAGATTGGGGCGTTAATGAAAAACTGTTTTTT
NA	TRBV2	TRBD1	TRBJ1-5	CASSAGDRGNQPQHF	TGTGCCAGCAGTGCAGGGGACAGGGGCAATCAGCCCCAGCATTTT
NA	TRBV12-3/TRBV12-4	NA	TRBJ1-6	CASREANSPLHF	TGTGCCAGCAGGGAAGCCAATTCACCCCTCCACTTT
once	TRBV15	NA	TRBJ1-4	CATSRDFGREKLFF	TGTGCCACCAGCAGAGATTTTGGCAGGGAAAAACTGTTTTTT
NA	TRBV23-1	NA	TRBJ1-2	CASSQYEAGRVYGYTF	TGCGCCAGCAGTCAATATGAGGCAGGGAGGGTGTATGGCTACACCTTC
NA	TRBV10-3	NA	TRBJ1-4	CAISSQGWGEKLFF	TGTGCCATCAGTTCCCAGGGGTGGGGTGAAAAACTGTTTTTT
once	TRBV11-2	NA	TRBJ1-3	CASSPRVLTSGNTIYF	TGTGCCAGCAGCCCCCGGGTCTTAACCTCTGGAAACACCATATATTTT
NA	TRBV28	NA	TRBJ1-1	CASSPSLGANTEAFF	TGTGCCAGCAGTCCCAGCCTAGGTGCGAACACTGAAGCTTTCTTT
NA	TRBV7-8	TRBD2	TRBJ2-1	CASSLPSGSGRTSSYNEQFF	TGTGCCAGCAGCTTACCCTCGGGTAGCGGGAGGACCAGCTCCTACAATGAGCAGTTCTTC
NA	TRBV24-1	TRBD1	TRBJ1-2	CATSDRKPGQDIYGYTF	TGTGCCACCAGTGACCGCAAACCGGGACAGGATATCTATGGCTACACCTTC
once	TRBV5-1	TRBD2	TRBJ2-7	CASGVAGGLYNEQYF	TGCGCCAGCGGGGTAGCGGGAGGGCTTTACAACGAGCAGTACTTC
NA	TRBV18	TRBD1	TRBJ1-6	CASSTTGTGDSPLHF	TGTGCCAGCTCCACCACCGGGACAGGGGATTCACCCCTCCACTTT
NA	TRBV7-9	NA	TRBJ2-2	CASLGERTENTGELFF	TGTGCCAGCCTTGGTGAGAGGACAGAGAACACCGGGGAGCTGTTTTTT
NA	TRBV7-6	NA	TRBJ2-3	CASSDGRSSDTQYF	TGTGCCAGCAGCGACGGGCGAAGCTCAGATACGCAGTATTTT
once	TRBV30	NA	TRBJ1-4	CAWSARSNEKLFF	TGTGCCTGGAGCGCGCGATCTAATGAAAAACTGTTTTTT
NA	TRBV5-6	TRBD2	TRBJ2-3	CASSVPGRGADTQYF	TGTGCCAGCAGCGTCCCTGGGCGGGGGGCAGATACGCAGTATTTT
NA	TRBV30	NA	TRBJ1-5	CAWSAIGTDQPQHF	TGTGCCTGGAGTGCAATTGGGACTGATCAGCCCCAGCATTTT
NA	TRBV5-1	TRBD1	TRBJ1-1	CASSVNQGGMNTEAFF	TGCGCCAGCAGCGTGAATCAGGGGGGAATGAACACTGAAGCTTTCTTT
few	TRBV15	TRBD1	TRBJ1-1	CATSRVRDSEAFF	TGTGCCACCAGCAGAGTAAGGGACAGTGAAGCTTTCTTT
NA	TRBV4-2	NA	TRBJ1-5	CASSQDYQPQHF	TGTGCCAGCAGCCAAGATTATCAGCCCCAGCATTTT
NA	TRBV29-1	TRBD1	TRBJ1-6	CSIRDSRNSPLHF	TGCAGCATTAGGGACAGCCGTAATTCACCCCTCCACTTT
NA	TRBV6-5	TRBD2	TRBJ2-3	CASSAERGGTQYF	TGTGCCAGCAGCGCCGAACGGGGGGGTACGCAGTATTTT
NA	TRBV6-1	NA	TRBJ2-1	CASSWDTYNEQFF	TGTGCCAGCAGTTGGGACACCTACAATGAGCAGTTCTTC
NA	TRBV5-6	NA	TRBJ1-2	CASSLEGLSLYGYTF	TGTGCCAGCAGCTTGGAAGGGTTGAGCCTCTATGGCTACACCTTC
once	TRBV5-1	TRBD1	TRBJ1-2	CASRFGTGKDYGYTF	TGCGCCAGCAGATTCGGGACAGGGAAAGACTATGGCTACACCTTC
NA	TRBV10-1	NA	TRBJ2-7	CASSGAGSLQEQYF	TGCGCCAGCAGTGGAGCAGGGTCGCTTCAGGAGCAGTACTTC
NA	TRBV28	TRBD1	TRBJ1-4	CASSSSMDRVGEKLFF	TGTGCCAGCAGTTCCTCAATGGACAGGGTGGGTGAAAAACTGTTTTTT